This T cell receptor beta chain appears in the sequencing data of a study of T-cell memory formation after mild COVID-19. Study background: Largely donor-specific TCR clusters were found.

Study observations and caveats: Some clones that responded were present in memory (sampled pre-infection), which suggests cross-reactive memory joined. Clones contracting day 15 to 85 were balanced CD4/CD8; later expanders leaned CD4+.

5'RACE with constant-segment primers built TCRalpha and TCRbeta cDNA libraries with UMIs. Using its own MiXCR run on the 5' RACE reads, TCRdb lists one record per CDR3 protein. The sample has about 410,000 distinct CDR3 sequences, around 22% seen once. Looked up from germline, CDR1 is SGHVS and CDR2 is FNYEAQ. Trimming removed 4 bases from V and 12 bases from J, with 19 bases in between. The CDR3 consists of 13 residues. Of note for this clonotype: What it recognizes is unknown.

The sequence derives from an adult woman who had mild COVID-19 (a few samples of this study predate the infection). Cell type and time point are not known. This sequence joins TRBV7-6 and TRBJ2-7; maybe TRBD1 (6 bases). The sample taken for sequencing was PBMCs or a T cell subset sorted from them (not recorded which). CDR3 bases: TGTGCCAGCAGCTCCGGCACTGGACAGCCGTGGTACTTC. Translated: CASSSGTGQPWYF.